The 24 T cell receptor beta chains reported below all come from one sample, sequenced in a study of regulatory T cells in long-lasting Graves disease. The sample's time point: newly diagnosed GD, antithyroid drugs for less than 3 months. Making the TCR library involved RNA that had been extracted from PBMCs. Researchers made TCR beta libraries by using iRepertoire HTBI primers and running Arm-PCR on CDR3 regions. MiXCR was run by TCRdb on the multiplex PCR reads, yielding one entry per CDR3 protein. Among hundreds of thousands of distinct CDR3 sequences listed, 15% were seen once. The sample also formed part of further work on T cells in Graves' hyperthyroidism and ophthalmopathy.

Sample: peripheral blood mononuclear cells (PBMCs), taken at new diagnosis, from a patient treated with antithyroid drugs. The receptors originated from a woman aged 40 to 50 with Graves disease.

The gene calls are TRBV28 and TRBJ2-7, with D uncertain. V was trimmed by 7 bases and J by 2 bases, leaving 18 bases between them. Germline V CDR1 and CDR2: MDHEN, SYDVKM. The CDR3 has 15 amino acids. CDR3: CASTSPTGPPYEQYF. CDR3 bases: TGTGCCAGCACCTCACCCACCGGTCCCCCCTACGAGCAGTACTTC. Full variable domain (rest looked up from reference TRBV28 and TRBJ2-7): DVKVTQSSRYLVKRTGEKVFLECVQDMDHENMFWYRQDPGLGLRLIYFSYDVKMKEKGDIPEGYSVSREKKERFSLILESASTNQTSMYLCASTSPTGPPYEQYFGPGTRLTVT.

This clonotype was seen a few times. This chain uses TRBV6-9 with TRBJ2-4; TRBD2 matches at 14 bases. J gave up 5 bases and V 4 bases, and 4 bases lay outside the gene matches. The length of the CDR3 is 16 residues. CDR1 is MNHGY, CDR2 SVAAGI, per germline. The CDR3 sequence: CASSLGLAGVQNIQYF. CDR3 in DNA: TGTGCCAGCAGTTTGGGACTAGCGGGAGTTCAAAACATTCAGTACTTC.

This clonotype was seen a few times. CDR3 sequence: CATSRDFSGSYNEQFF. The CDR3 bases are TGTGCCACCAGCAGAGATTTTAGCGGGAGCTACAATGAGCAGTTCTTC. The chain uses TRBV15 and TRBJ2-1, with TRBD2 matching 9 bases. V trimming: 0 bases; J trimming: 3 bases; junction bases outside the gene matches: 3. CDR1 and CDR2 from the germline V gene are LNHNV and YYDKDF (reference sequence). This CDR3 region has 16 residues.

The genes are TRBV12-3 or TRBV12-4 and TRBJ2-1, with D perhaps matching TRBD2 (5 bases). This CDR3 region has 18 residues. V was trimmed by 6 bases and J by 8 bases, leaving 29 bases between them. CDR3 sequence reads: CASSQDKAGWRRSDEQFF. In nucleotides, the CDR3 is TGTGCCAGCAGCCAAGATAAGGCGGGTTGGCGGCGGTCCGATGAGCAGTTCTTC.

This clonotype has only a few counts. The rearrangement uses TRBV15 and TRBJ2-7, with D possibly matching TRBD1 (5 bases). The CDR3 length is 15 residues. The V end was cut by 0 bases, the J end by 0 bases, with 9 bases between. Germline V gives CDR1 LNHNV, CDR2 YYDKDF (reference sequence). CDR3 protein: CATSRDQGSSYEQYF. Here the CDR3 DNA reads TGTGCCACCAGCAGAGATCAGGGTAGCTCCTACGAGCAGTACTTC.

The genes are TRBV12-3 or TRBV12-4 and TRBJ2-7; the D is unclear. Trimming shortened V by 6 bases and J by 5 bases, and 11 bases separated the two germline ends. The CDR3 length is 12 residues. This CDR3 is CASSPDRHEQYF. CDR3 nucleotide sequence: TGTGCCAGCAGCCCTGACCGACACGAGCAGTACTTC.

The chain carries TRBV4-1 and TRBJ2-7; D is unresolved. V lost 0 bases to trimming and J lost 0 bases, with 6 bases between them. Looked up from germline, CDR1 is MGHRA and CDR2 is YSYEKL. The CDR3 totals 14 residues. Here the CDR3 DNA reads TGCGCCAGCAGCCAAGACGCCCACTCCTACGAGCAGTACTTC. It translates to CASSQDAHSYEQYF.

Ten or more counts support this clonotype. V gene TRBV15 combines with J gene TRBJ2-3; D remains unclear. In germline, CDR1 is LNHNV, CDR2 YYDKDF (reference sequence). Trimming removed 3 bases at V and 2 bases at J, with 18 bases between. This CDR3 contains 17 residues. CDR3 bases: TGTGCCACCAGCAGCCCCGCCGATGTGCGATCCACAGATACGCAGTATTTT. Amino acid sequence: CATSSPADVRSTDTQYF. The full variable domain, in which reference TRBV15 and TRBJ2-3 provide the parts outside the CDR3, is DAMVIQNPRYQVTQFGKPVTLSCSQTLNHNVMYWYQQKSSQAPKLLFHYYDKDFNNEADTPDNFQSRRPNTSFCFLDIRSPGLGDTAMYLCATSSPADVRSTDTQYFGPGTRLTVL.

This clonotype was seen a few times. The V call is TRBV6-5, the J call TRBJ1-1; D uncertain. V was cut by 2 bases and J by 1 base, with 5 bases left in between. The CDR3 spans 13 residues. Germline V gives CDR1 MNHEY, CDR2 SVGAGI. CDR3 in amino acids: CASSYAENTEAFF. The CDR3 coding sequence is TGTGCCAGCAGTTACGCGGAGAACACTGAAGCTTTCTTT.

In this sample, this clonotype turned up many times. The chain has TRBV12-3 or TRBV12-4 and TRBJ2-1; TRBD2 agrees at 7 bases. The CDR3 covers 19 residues. Trimming removed 6 bases from V and 0 bases from J; junction bases left unmatched: 17. The CDR3 reads CASSIADELAVSSYNEQFF. The CDR3 DNA is TGTGCCAGCAGCATAGCGGACGAGCTAGCGGTAAGCTCCTACAATGAGCAGTTCTTC.

This clonotype showed up many times. The chain combines TRBV11-2 with TRBJ2-2; no reliable D call. Deletions cut 2 bases from V and 1 base from J, with 5 bases between. Germline CDR1 reads SGHAT; CDR2 reads FQNNGV. The CDR3 spans 14 residues. As DNA, the CDR3 is TGTGCCAGCAGCTTAACTGTGAACACCGGGGAGCTGTTTTTT. Residues: CASSLTVNTGELFF.

The genes are TRBV9 and TRBJ2-2, with D possibly matching TRBD2 (6 bases). Germline assignment: CDR1 SGDLS and CDR2 YYNGEE. The length of the CDR3 is 14 residues. The V gene lost 5 bases and the J gene lost 2 bases, with 10 bases spanning the gap. CDR3 DNA: TGTGCCAGCAGGGGGGGATTTAACACCGGGGAGCTGTTTTTT. It specifies CASRGGFNTGELFF.

This clonotype was seen more than once but under ten times. A junction boundary mismatches the germline segment, possibly from a read error. The chain carries TRBV2 and TRBJ2-5; D not certain. Germline-derived CDR1 and CDR2 are SNHLY and FYNNEI. The CDR3 runs 10 residues. The CDR3 is CASSDEAQCF. CDR3 DNA sequence: TGTGCCAGCAGTGACGAGGCCCAGTGCTTC. Combining the CDR3 with reference TRBV2 and TRBJ2-5 gives the whole variable domain EPEVTQTPSHQVTQMGQEVILRCVPISNHLYFYWYRQILGQKVEFLVSFYNNEISEKSEIFDDQFSVERPDGSNFTLKIRSTKLEDSAMYFCASSDEAQCFGPGTRLLVL.

The chain is built from TRBV12-3 or TRBV12-4 and TRBJ2-7; D is ambiguous. This CDR3 region has 12 residues. The CDR3 region has the DNA TGTGCAAGCCCCAGGCTAGGTGTGGAGCAGTACTTC. It specifies CASPRLGVEQYF.

The chain couples TRBV11-2 to TRBJ1-5, with a weak D call TRBD1 (6 bases). Per the germline V gene, CDR1 is SGHAT and CDR2 is FQNNGV. V lost 3 bases to trimming and J lost 6 bases, with 12 bases between them. The CDR3 has 14 residues. The CDR3 region has the DNA TGTGCCAGCAGCTTGGGTCCAGGGGTTCAGCCCCAGCATTTT. It codes for CASSLGPGVQPQHF.

This clonotype was counted at least ten times. The rearrangement links TRBV19 to TRBJ2-3; 7 bases are a match to TRBD1. The CDR3 contains 16 residues. Germline V CDR1 and CDR2: LNHDA, SQIVND (reference sequence). Germline trimming cut 6 bases from V and 4 bases from J; bases unmatched to any gene: 13. The CDR3 DNA reads TGTGCCAGTAGGCAAACCGGGACAGCCTCACCAGATACGCAGTATTTT. This codes for CASRQTGTASPDTQYF.

This clonotype was picked up a small number of times. The genes are TRBV5-1 and TRBJ2-6, with D perhaps given as TRBD1 or TRBD2 (5 bases each). Germline assignment: CDR1 SGHRS and CDR2 YFSETQ. V gave up 0 bases and J gave up 3 bases, with 13 bases separating them. The CDR3 runs to 17 residues. Here the CDR3 DNA reads TGCGCCAGCAGCTTGGTCCCCCAGGGAGTTGGGGCCAACGTCCTGACTTTC. It codes for CASSLVPQGVGANVLTF.

This clonotype was seen at least ten times. V and J are TRBV7-6 and TRBJ2-1; no clear D gene. The CDR3 contains 13 residues. The V end was cut by 5 bases, the J end by 7 bases, with 12 bases between. The germline V gene encodes CDR1 SGHVS and CDR2 FNYEAQ. Here the CDR3 reads CASSQGMGNEQFF. The DNA for the CDR3 is TGTGCCAGCAGCCAAGGGATGGGGAATGAGCAGTTCTTC.

J is TRBJ2-5 and V is TRBV4-1, with D possibly matching TRBD1 (6 bases). The tail of the sequence fits TRBJ2-1 better, so the J call may be wrong. CDR1 MGHRA and CDR2 YSYEKL come from the germline V gene. This CDR3 has 14 amino acids. The CDR3 DNA reads TGCGCCAGCAGCCACCCGGGACAAAGTAATGAGCAGTTCTTC. Amino acid sequence: CASSHPGQSNEQFF.

This clonotype was seen at least ten times. The V call is TRBV11-3, the J call TRBJ2-7, with 11 bases identical to TRBD2. V lost 3 bases and J lost 2; bases outside the gene matches: 3. Per the germline V gene, CDR1 is SGHNT and CDR2 is YENEEA. The CDR3 contains 15 residues. The CDR3 DNA reads as TGTGCCAGCAGCTTCCGACTAGCGGGGACCTACGAGCAGTACTTC. This gives the protein CASSFRLAGTYEQYF. The full variable domain, rest sourced from reference TRBV11-3 and TRBJ2-7, is EAGVVQSPRYKIIEKKQPVAFWCNPISGHNTLYWYLQNLGQGPELLIRYENEEAVDDSQLPKDRFSAERLKGVDSTLKIQPAELGDSAVYLCASSFRLAGTYEQYFGPGTRLTVT.

In its sample, this clonotype was seen a few times. The rearrangement links TRBV12-3 or TRBV12-4 to TRBJ2-2, with 8 nucleotides matching TRBD1. CDR3 length equals 14 residues. The junction had 6 bases not matched to a gene; V was cut back by 5 bases and J by 7 bases. The CDR3 loop is CASSPQGADGELFF. The DNA of the CDR3 is TGTGCCAGCAGTCCTCAGGGGGCTGACGGGGAGCTGTTTTTT.

This clonotype was detected many times. This chain links TRBV12-3 or TRBV12-4 with TRBJ2-2; TRBD2 matches 12 bases. The V gene end was trimmed by 3 bases and the J gene end by 3 bases; junction bases not matched to a gene: 2. The CDR3 totals 16 residues. CDR3 protein: CASSFLAGGDTGELFF. The CDR3 coding sequence is TGTGCCAGCAGTTTTCTAGCGGGAGGGGACACCGGGGAGCTGTTTTTT.

This clonotype was counted a few times. The V call is TRBV20-1, the J call TRBJ2-7; perhaps TRBD2 as D (6 bases). Germline V gene data show CDR1 as DFQATT and CDR2 as SNEGSKA (reference sequence). The CDR3 is 16 residues long. The V end lost 5 bases, the J end lost 4 bases, and 24 bases lay between the germline ends. DNA of the CDR3: TGCAGTGCTTCGAAACCGGGACTTGAGGGTATTTACGAGCAGTACTTC. Its protein is CSASKPGLEGIYEQYF.

This rearrangement joins TRBV28 to TRBJ1-5, with 11 bases identical to TRBD1. Germline V CDR1 and CDR2: MDHEN, SYDVKM. This CDR3 is built from 15 residues. Trimming at V came to 5 bases and at J to 5 bases, leaving 5 bases not matched to a gene. The CDR3 loop is CASSRGTGGYQPQHF. The CDR3, as DNA: TGTGCCAGCAGTCGAGGGACAGGGGGTTATCAGCCCCAGCATTTT.